Listed here are 22 T cell receptor beta chains from one sample, sequenced in a study of T cells in Graves' hyperthyroidism and ophthalmopathy. RNA transcripts yielded amplified TCR beta CDR3 regions. First-round RT-PCR with HTBI primers amplified the TCR CDR3 region. TCRdb reanalysed the multiplex PCR reads using MiXCR and keeps one entry per CDR3 protein. This table holds approximately 100,000 distinct CDR3 sequences, 35% to 45% found once. Sequenced sample: peripheral blood or thyroid tissue (not recorded which). The receptor set was obtained from a woman aged 30 to 39 with Graves' hyperthyroidism.

J is TRBJ2-5 and V is TRBV24-1, with 12 bases matching TRBD2. Losses at the gene ends were 9 bases for V and 5 bases for J; bases not matched to a gene: 9. Germline V gene lookup returns CDR1 KGHDR and CDR2 SFDVKD. CDR3 length equals 15 residues. The CDR3 reads CATGETSGRGETQYF. In nucleotides, the CDR3 is TGTGCCACCGGGGAGACTAGCGGGAGAGGTGAGACCCAGTACTTC.

This chain joins TRBV9 and TRBJ1-5, with no clear D. This CDR3 comprises 14 residues. The V gene's germline CDR1 is SGDLS and CDR2 YYNGEE. V was trimmed by 4 bases and J by 2 bases, leaving 10 bases between them. Here the CDR3 reads CASSQDPGNQPQHF. DNA for the CDR3: TGTGCCAGCAGCCAAGATCCGGGCAATCAGCCCCAGCATTTT.

V usage is TRBV7-4 and J usage is TRBJ1-2, with 8 bases that match TRBD1. CDR1 and CDR2 (germline): SGHVT, SQSDAQ. The V gene end was trimmed by 5 bases and the J gene end by 8 bases; junction bases not matched to a gene: 7. This CDR3 is built from 13 residues. The CDR3 region has the DNA TGTGCCAGCAGCCGCAGGACAGGGCGAGGCTACACCTTC. Its translation: CASSRRTGRGYTF.

This clonotype was picked up many times. This chain uses TRBV10-2 with TRBJ2-7; D is unclear. This CDR3 region has 13 residues. In germline, CDR1 is WSHSY, CDR2 SAAADI. The V gene lost 8 bases and the J gene lost 2 bases, with 13 bases spanning the gap. CDR3 in DNA: TGCGCCAGCGGGGTTTCCTCTCCCTACGAGCAGTACTTC. It codes for CASGVSSPYEQYF.

Many counts were recorded for this clonotype. The V gene is TRBV5-5, the J gene TRBJ1-1; D possibly corresponds to TRBD1 (5 bases). Trimming left V 7 bases short and J 5 bases short, with 18 bases between. The CDR3 consists of 14 residues. The germline CDR1 and CDR2 sequences are SGHKS and YYEKEE (reference sequence). The CDR3 loop reads CASGLTRVRTEAFF. DNA for the CDR3: TGTGCCAGCGGCCTCACCAGGGTTAGGACTGAAGCTTTCTTT.

The CDR3 spells CSARPGAQETQYF. DNA for the CDR3: TGCAGTGCTAGACCAGGGGCGCAAGAGACCCAGTACTTC. The chain carries TRBV20-1 and TRBJ2-5; possible D gene TRBD1, 6 bases. Germline values: CDR1 DFQATT, CDR2 SNEGSKA (reference sequence). The length of the CDR3 is 13 residues. Trimming left V 2 bases short and J 2 bases short, with 9 bases between.

Concerning this clonotype itself: At one end, the junction sequence differs from germline, possibly due to a read error. V gene TRBV12-3 or TRBV12-4 combines with J gene TRBJ1-4, with D possibly being TRBD1 (6 bases). This CDR3 region has 15 residues. CDR3 bases: TGTGCCAGCAGTTCACAGGGAAGCCTTAACGAAACACTGTTTTTT. Translating it yields CASSSQGSLNETLFF.

Of note for this clonotype: The CDR3 carries no conserved terminal phenylalanine or tryptophan, so it likely arises from a read error. This chain connects TRBV2 to TRBJ2-5, with 10 nucleotides matching TRBD2. Per the germline V gene, CDR1 is SNHLY and CDR2 is FYNNEI. V shed 6 bases and J 7 bases; nucleotides not matched to a gene: 17. The CDR3 is 17 residues long. The CDR3 nucleotides read TGTGCCAGCAGCCCTAGAGGTAGGACTAGCGGCCCAGGGACCCAGTACTCC. Translation gives CASSPRGRTSGPGTQYS.

This clonotype was seen ten or more times. This sequence joins TRBV6-5 and TRBJ2-7; TRBD2 is a possible D gene (6 bases). V shed 6 bases and J shed 2 bases, with 26 bases lying between them. Germline CDR1 MNHEY, CDR2 SVGAGI. The length of the CDR3 is 18 residues. The CDR3: CASRKLRLVGGRPYEQYF. Here the CDR3 DNA reads TGTGCCAGCAGAAAGTTAAGATTGGTGGGAGGTCGTCCCTACGAGCAGTACTTC.

The V and J genes are TRBV29-1 and TRBJ1-4; D call uncertain. The V end lost 0 bases, the J end lost 8 bases, and 10 bases lay between the germline ends. From germline, CDR1 is SQVTM and CDR2 ANQGSEA. There are 13 residues in the CDR3. CDR3 residues: CSVEDIGREKLFF. As DNA, the CDR3 is TGCAGCGTTGAAGACATCGGAAGGGAAAAACTGTTTTTT.

About this clonotype: Mismatch with germline at one junction end may stem from a read error. The chain recombines TRBV7-9 with TRBJ1-2; D might be TRBD1 (6 bases). The CDR3 contains 13 residues. Germline V gene sequence: CDR1 SEHNR, CDR2 FQNEAQ (reference sequence). CDR3 nucleotide sequence: TGTGCCAACAGCCTGGACAGTCACTATGGCTACACCTTC. Translation: CANSLDSHYGYTF. Full variable domain (rest looked up from reference TRBV7-9 and TRBJ1-2): DTGVSQNPRHKITKRGQNVTFRCDPISEHNRLYWYRQTLGQGPEFLTYFQNEAQLEKSRLLSDRFSAERPKGSFSTLEIQRTEQGDSAMYLCANSLDSHYGYTFGSGTRLTVV.

A word on this clonotype: This sequence may be a read error, since a much larger clone differs from it by one base. The final CDR3 position lacks the conserved phenylalanine or tryptophan, pointing to a likely read error. The chain recombines TRBV5-8 with TRBJ1-2; D uncertain. The CDR3 sequence is 14 residues long. V lost 4 bases to trimming and J lost 1 base, with 11 bases between them. CDR1 is SGHTS, CDR2 YDEGEE, per germline. Here the CDR3 DNA reads TGTGCCAGCAGCCTGGCCGGGATTAACTATGGCTACACCTAC. This encodes CASSLAGINYGYTY.

The CDR3, as DNA: TGTGCCAGCAGTCCCAGGGTGTCTAGCCTGACATACCCCTACGAGCAGTACTTC. Amino acids: CASSPRVSSLTYPYEQYF. V usage is TRBV27 and J usage is TRBJ2-7, with D perhaps matching TRBD1 or TRBD2 (5 bases each). CDR3 length: 18 amino acids. The V end was cut by 5 bases, the J end by 2 bases, with 25 bases between. Germline CDR1 MNHEY, CDR2 SMNVEV (reference sequence).

This clonotype has just a few counts. This chain links TRBV15 with TRBJ1-1, with a tentative D call TRBD1 (5 bases). From germline, CDR1 is LNHNV and CDR2 YYDKDF (reference sequence). The CDR3 spans 15 residues. V was clipped by 3 bases and J by 4 bases, with 15 bases between them. The CDR3 reads CATSSHAGSTTEAFF. DNA for the CDR3: TGTGCCACCAGCAGCCACGCAGGGTCGACCACTGAAGCTTTCTTT.

This clonotype was observed a handful of times. Being one base from a much bigger clone, this may be a read error. A read error is likely, as this CDR3 ends without the conserved phenylalanine or tryptophan. The rearrangement uses TRBV6-5 and TRBJ1-5; D possibly corresponds to TRBD1 (5 bases). Trimming removed 7 bases from V and 6 bases from J, with 16 bases in between. CDR1 is MNHEY and CDR2 is SVGAGI in the germline V gene. This CDR3 has 14 amino acids. The chain's CDR3 is CASTTGPRGQPQHL. As DNA, the CDR3 is TGTGCCAGCACCACCGGGCCAAGGGGTCAGCCCCAGCATCTT.

This clonotype was found many times. V gene TRBV15 combines with J gene TRBJ2-5, with D unclear. Trimming shortened V by 4 bases and J by 5 bases, and 5 bases separated the two germline ends. This CDR3 is 11 amino acids long. CDR1 is LNHNV, CDR2 YYDKDF, per germline (reference sequence). The CDR3 DNA sequence: TGTGCCACCAGCAATGGTGAGACCCAGTACTTC. Translating gives CATSNGETQYF.

Ten or more counts support this clonotype. The chain carries TRBV3-1 and TRBJ2-3; D uncertain. The V end lost 1 base, the J end lost 5 bases, and 4 bases lay between the germline ends. This CDR3 spans 12 amino acids. Per germline, CDR1 LGHDT and CDR2 YNNKEL (reference sequence). The CDR3 is CASSQVEDTQYF. The CDR3, as DNA: TGTGCCAGCAGCCAAGTCGAAGATACGCAGTATTTT.

In its sample, this clonotype was seen many times. This chain connects TRBV6-5 to TRBJ2-3; D gene ambiguous. This CDR3 has 12 amino acids. The germline V and J ends were trimmed by 4 bases and 2 bases, with 4 bases remaining between them. The germline gives CDR1 MNHEY, CDR2 SVGAGI. CDR3 region: CASSSITDTQYF. The CDR3 coding sequence is TGTGCCAGCAGTTCCATCACAGATACGCAGTATTTT.

The chain combines TRBV20-1 with TRBJ1-5; no definite D call. Trimming left V 5 bases short and J 11 bases short, with 19 bases between. The germline V gene has CDR1 DFQATT and CDR2 SNEGSKA (reference sequence). The CDR3 runs to 13 residues. The CDR3 sequence is CSACRQVGETQHF. In DNA form, the CDR3 reads TGCAGTGCTTGCCGGCAGGTGGGAGAGACCCAGCATTTT.

On this clonotype itself: A junction end diverges from the germline sequence, so it may reflect a read error. The rearrangement uses TRBV5-1 and TRBJ1-2; D remains ambiguous. The CDR3 consists of 12 residues. Germline values: CDR1 SGHRS, CDR2 YFSETQ. CDR3 coding DNA: TGTGCCAGCAGCTCGAACCTGGATGGCCACACCTTC. Encoded protein: CASSSNLDGHTF.

This clonotype was seen ten or more times. The chain carries TRBV9 and TRBJ1-2; a possible D gene is TRBD1 (5 bases). This CDR3 comprises 15 residues. The V and J ends lost 0 bases and 4 bases respectively, with 13 bases between them. Looked up from germline, CDR1 is SGDLS and CDR2 is YYNGEE. The CDR3 region is CASSVVTGVSYGYTF. In DNA form, the CDR3 reads TGTGCCAGCAGCGTAGTCACGGGGGTCAGCTATGGCTACACCTTC.

For this clonotype: No conserved phenylalanine or tryptophan ends this CDR3, so it is likely a read error. The chain combines TRBV2 with TRBJ2-7, with no clear D. In germline, CDR1 is SNHLY, CDR2 FYNNEI. The CDR3 runs to 12 residues. Trimming pared 4 bases from V and 9 bases from J, leaving 13 bases between. As DNA, the CDR3 is TGTGCCAGCAGTGGATCCCGTCTGGGGCAGTACTCT. Residues: CASSGSRLGQYS.